One and the same sample provided the 32 T cell receptor beta chains below, sequenced in a study of response to subunit inactivated influenza vaccine. TCRdb processed the RT-PCR reads anew with MiXCR; each CDR3 protein has one entry. The sample consists of 150,000 to 200,000 distinct CDR3 sequences, approximately 12% of them appearing once. The sample also formed part of further work on T cells expressing NK-cell markers. Per that study: 5'RACE template switching with UMIs generated TCR beta cDNA.

This specimen consisted of CD8+ T cells sorted from PBMCs, obtained about 13 days after vaccination. These receptor sequences come from a man aged 50-59 years who received an inactivated influenza vaccine.

This clonotype was seen a handful of times. V gene TRBV6-2 or TRBV6-3 combines with J gene TRBJ2-7; the D gene is possibly TRBD1 (6 bases). V lost 5 bases to trimming and J lost 1 base, with 15 bases between them. This CDR3 contains 15 residues. CDR1 and CDR2 from the germline V gene are MNHEY and SVGEGT. The CDR3 bases are TGTGCCAGCAGTGGGGACACAAGGTATTCCTACGAGCAGTACTTC. Protein product: CASSGDTRYSYEQYF.

J is TRBJ2-7 and V is TRBV4-1, with 11 nucleotides matching TRBD2. Germline V gene data show CDR1 as MGHRA and CDR2 as YSYEKL. The CDR3 has 16 residues. V gave up 1 base and J gave up 4 bases; unmatched junction bases: 6. The CDR3 is CASSQVGGLADYEQYF. The DNA of the CDR3 is TGCGCCAGCAGCCAAGTCGGGGGACTAGCGGATTACGAGCAGTACTTC.

The chain combines TRBV30 with TRBJ2-1; tentatively, D is TRBD1 (6 bases). Germline CDR1 GTSNPN, CDR2 SVGIG (reference sequence). V lost 2 bases and J 0 bases, leaving 8 bases between the germline ends. This CDR3 spans 14 amino acids. CDR3 in DNA: TGTGCCTGGAGTCCGGACAGCTCCTACAATGAGCAGTTCTTC. It translates to CAWSPDSSYNEQFF. The complete variable domain, with remaining parts taken from reference TRBV30 and TRBJ2-1, reads SQTIHQWPATLVQPVGSPLSLECTVEGTSNPNLYWYRQAAGRGLQLLFYSVGIGQISSEVPQNLSASRPQDRQFILSSKKLLLSDSGFYLCAWSPDSSYNEQFFGPGTRLTVL.

The genes are TRBV2 and TRBJ2-1; the D is unclear. V was clipped by 4 bases and J by 0 bases, with 10 bases between them. CDR3 length: 15 amino acids. Germline V lookup: CDR1 SNHLY, CDR2 FYNNEI. CDR3 in DNA: TGTGCCAGCAGTGGGATTCCAAGCTCCTACAATGAGCAGTTCTTC. Its protein is CASSGIPSSYNEQFF.

The chain carries TRBV15 and TRBJ2-7, with TRBD1 as a possible D gene (5 bases). CDR3 size: 14 residues. Looked up from germline, CDR1 is LNHNV and CDR2 is YYDKDF (reference sequence). With 5 bases removed from V and 2 bases from J, the gap between germline ends came to 13 bases. The CDR3, as DNA: TGTGCCACCAGCTTGACAGTTTCAACCTACGAGCAGTACTTC. Residues: CATSLTVSTYEQYF.

The rearrangement joins TRBV6-5 to TRBJ1-6; TRBD1 matches 9 bases. The germline gives CDR1 MNHEY, CDR2 SVGAGI. The CDR3 spans 17 residues. The ends lost 0 bases at V and 6 bases at J; junction bases unmatched: 6. The CDR3 here is CASSYSSTGGGNSPLHF. The CDR3, as DNA: TGTGCCAGCAGTTACTCGAGCACAGGGGGCGGTAATTCACCCCTCCACTTT.

In this sample, this clonotype turned up many times. This chain uses TRBV15 with TRBJ1-5; TRBD1 might be the D (6 bases). Looked up from germline, CDR1 is LNHNV and CDR2 is YYDKDF (reference sequence). The CDR3 contains 16 residues. V was cut by 0 bases and J by 5 bases, with 14 bases left in between. The CDR3 sequence is CATSRDRSGAHQPQHF. The CDR3 nucleotides are TGTGCCACCAGCAGAGATCGGTCAGGGGCCCATCAGCCCCAGCATTTT.

In its sample, this clonotype is medium-sized (0.01 to 0.1%). The CDR3 here is CASSTPPGQGAYNEQFF. The DNA for the CDR3 is TGTGCCAGCAGCACTCCACCGGGACAGGGGGCCTACAATGAGCAGTTCTTC. The rearrangement uses TRBV7-8 and TRBJ2-1; the match to TRBD1 covers 11 bases. With V trimmed by 5 bases and J by 2 bases, 8 bases remained unmatched. The germline V gene encodes CDR1 SGHVS and CDR2 FQNEAQ. This CDR3 is built from 17 residues.

This clonotype was picked up a small number of times. This chain links TRBV4-3 with TRBJ2-1, with 8 bases aligning to TRBD2. CDR1 and CDR2 (germline): LGHNA, YSLEER. CDR3 length equals 17 residues. V shed 1 base and J 7 bases; nucleotides not matched to a gene: 12. The CDR3 nucleotides are TGCGCCAGCAGCCAAGGGGCCTACGGGAGGGCCCTTAATGAGCAGTTCTTC. Encoded protein: CASSQGAYGRALNEQFF.

This clonotype was picked up many times. The chain recombines TRBV28 with TRBJ2-1; the match to TRBD2 covers 10 bases. Germline values: CDR1 MDHEN, CDR2 SYDVKM. This CDR3 is 14 amino acids long. J gave up 5 bases and V 5 bases, and 3 bases lay outside the gene matches. The CDR3 here is CASSQSGGDNEQFF. CDR3 bases: TGTGCCAGCAGTCAAAGCGGGGGGGACAATGAGCAGTTCTTC.

This clonotype was seen a few times. V and J are TRBV6-2 or TRBV6-3 and TRBJ2-1; 8 bases fit TRBD2. There are 14 residues in the CDR3. V lost 4 bases to trimming and J lost 9 bases; unmatched junction nucleotides: 8. CDR1 MNHEY and CDR2 SVGEGT come from the germline V gene. The CDR3 sequence is CASSSGLDYGEQFF. In DNA, the CDR3 is TGTGCCAGCAGTTCGGGACTAGATTACGGTGAGCAGTTCTTC.

This clonotype has at least ten counts. The chain has TRBV7-8 and TRBJ1-1; D may be TRBD1 (6 bases). The CDR3 contains 14 residues. Germline V CDR1 and CDR2: SGHVS, FQNEAQ. V lost 3 bases, J lost 6 bases, and 14 bases lay in between. The CDR3 spells CASSFSGPGAEAFF. CDR3 bases: TGTGCCAGCAGCTTTAGCGGCCCAGGGGCTGAAGCTTTCTTT.

At least ten counts were recorded for this clonotype. This chain links TRBV13 with TRBJ1-5; TRBD1 matches at 10 bases. This CDR3 spans 17 amino acids. Germline loops: CDR1 PRHDT, CDR2 FYEKMQ (reference sequence). After removal of 0 bases from V and 4 bases from J, the junction contained 6 bases not matched to a gene. The CDR3: CASSLGVVGQGNQPQHF. As DNA, the CDR3 is TGTGCCAGCAGCTTAGGCGTTGTGGGACAGGGGAATCAGCCCCAGCATTTT.

This clonotype was seen many times. V gene TRBV20-1 combines with J gene TRBJ1-1; TRBD1 is a possible D gene (5 bases). With 7 bases removed from V and 0 bases from J, the gap between germline ends came to 12 bases. CDR3 length: 13 residues. The V gene's germline CDR1 is DFQATT and CDR2 SNEGSKA (reference sequence). The CDR3 loop reads CSGTPGMNTEAFF. In DNA, the CDR3 is TGCAGTGGTACCCCAGGGATGAACACTGAAGCTTTCTTT.

This clonotype was seen only a few times. CDR3 nucleotides: TGTGCCAGCAGTTACTCTGGCGTTATTGGTGAAGCTTTCTTT. This translates into CASSYSGVIGEAFF. The rearrangement links TRBV6-5 to TRBJ1-1; the D is unclear. Trimming left V 0 bases short and J 7 bases short, with 12 bases between. The CDR3 spans 14 residues. Germline lookup yields CDR1 MNHEY and CDR2 SVGAGI.

This clonotype occurred a few times. The CDR3: CASSVGSGTYEQYF. CDR3 in DNA: TGTGCCAGCAGCGTGGGAAGCGGAACCTACGAGCAGTACTTC. This sequence joins TRBV9 and TRBJ2-7, with a weak D call TRBD2 (5 bases). V dropped 2 bases and J dropped 2 bases, with 11 bases sitting between them. The CDR3 length is 14 residues. Germline-derived CDR1 and CDR2 are SGDLS and YYNGEE.

This clonotype was observed many times. The rearrangement uses TRBV28 and TRBJ2-7, with 7 bases identical to TRBD2. J lost 0 bases, V lost 5 bases, and 7 bases had no gene match. This CDR3 has 15 residues. The germline V gene encodes CDR1 MDHEN and CDR2 SYDVKM. CDR3 nucleotides: TGTGCCAGCAGTCCTGAAGCGGGGCTCTCCTACGAGCAGTACTTC. It is translated as CASSPEAGLSYEQYF.

This clonotype was counted ten times or more. The rearrangement links TRBV20-1 to TRBJ2-7; D gene uncertain. V was trimmed by 6 bases and J by 7 bases, leaving 16 bases between them. Germline assignment: CDR1 DFQATT and CDR2 SNEGSKA (reference sequence). CDR3 length equals 12 residues. In DNA, the CDR3 is TGCAGTGCGACACTCACGACCGGAGAGCAGTACTTC. Translating it yields CSATLTTGEQYF.

The chain uses TRBV5-6 and TRBJ2-5; D is perhaps TRBD1 (6 bases). The CDR3 covers 14 residues. V was trimmed by 3 bases and J by 7 bases, leaving 16 bases between them. Germline V lookup: CDR1 SGHDT, CDR2 YYEEEE. The CDR3 spells CASSSGTLYLTQYF. The CDR3 coding sequence is TGTGCCAGCAGCTCTGGGACATTGTACCTGACCCAGTACTTC.

The CDR3 sequence is CASSTPDRSPYEQYF. Here the CDR3 DNA reads TGCGCCAGCAGTACCCCGGACAGGTCACCCTACGAGCAGTACTTC. The chain joins TRBV10-2 to TRBJ2-7; 7 bases agree with TRBD1. Germline lookup yields CDR1 WSHSY and CDR2 SAAADI. J was trimmed by 2 bases and V by 5 bases; bases with no gene match: 9. CDR3 length: 15 amino acids.

This clonotype was seen a handful of times. The rearrangement joins TRBV20-1 to TRBJ1-5; no firm D call. V lost 5 bases to trimming and J lost 2 bases, with 13 bases between them. The CDR3 length is 14 residues. Germline CDR1 DFQATT, CDR2 SNEGSKA (reference sequence). CDR3 in DNA: TGCAGTGCTCAAATTGTCGGGGGCAATCAGCCCCAGCATTTT. It is translated as CSAQIVGGNQPQHF.

This clonotype was seen repeatedly, ten times or more. The chain recombines TRBV5-6 with TRBJ2-1; D not certain. CDR1 is SGHDT and CDR2 is YYEEEE in the germline V gene. The CDR3 extends over 15 amino acids. V was cut by 0 bases and J by 6 bases, with 13 bases left in between. Written as DNA, the CDR3 is TGTGCCAGCAGCTTGGCACGTTTTGAGACCAATGAGCAGTTCTTC. Its protein product is CASSLARFETNEQFF.

The chain couples TRBV28 to TRBJ2-7; perhaps TRBD2 as D (5 bases). CDR3 length equals 14 residues. The germline V and J ends were trimmed by 3 bases and 3 bases, with 12 bases remaining between them. Per germline, CDR1 MDHEN and CDR2 SYDVKM. The DNA of the CDR3 is TGTGCCAGCAGTTTCGGGGAAAGGGTCTACGAGCAGTACTTC. Encoded protein: CASSFGERVYEQYF.

The table lists this clonotype with a few counts. The chain recombines TRBV9 with TRBJ1-3; D is unresolved. The V and J ends lost 0 bases and 0 bases respectively, with 7 bases between them. The CDR3 has 15 residues. Germline V gene lookup returns CDR1 SGDLS and CDR2 YYNGEE. The DNA of the CDR3 is TGTGCCAGCAGCGTAGACGAAAGCTCTGGAAACACCATATATTTT. Its protein product is CASSVDESSGNTIYF.

This clonotype appeared a few times. V gene TRBV16 combines with J gene TRBJ1-1; no clear D gene. CDR1 is KGHSY and CDR2 is FQNENV in the germline V gene. V dropped 0 bases and J dropped 11 bases, with 13 bases sitting between them. This CDR3 spans 13 amino acids. The CDR3 DNA follows: TGTGCCAGCAGCCAATCCACAAATATCTGGGCTTTCTTT. It encodes CASSQSTNIWAFF. The variable domain in full, completed from reference TRBV16 and TRBJ1-1, reads GEEVAQTPKHLVRGEGQKAKLYCAPIKGHSYVFWYQQVLKNEFKFLISFQNENVFDETGMPKERFSAKCLPNSPCSLEIQATKLEDSAVYFCASSQSTNIWAFFGQGTRLTVV.

This clonotype was detected only a few times. The V call is TRBV7-2, the J call TRBJ2-7; 7 positions agree with TRBD1. J lost 2 bases, V lost 3 bases, and 4 bases had no gene match. The CDR3 extends over 14 amino acids. Looked up from germline, CDR1 is SGHTA and CDR2 is FQGNSA. Here the CDR3 reads CASSFYRGTYEQYF. The CDR3 DNA follows: TGTGCCAGCAGCTTCTACAGGGGTACCTACGAGCAGTACTTC. Filled out from reference TRBV7-2 and TRBJ2-7, the complete variable domain reads GAGVSQSPSNKVTEKGKDVELRCDPISGHTALYWYRQSLGQGLEFLIYFQGNSAPDKSGLPSDRFSAERTGGSVSTLTIQRTQQEDSAVYLCASSFYRGTYEQYFGPGTRLTVT.

This clonotype was detected only a few times. The J gene is TRBJ2-5, the V gene TRBV12-3 or TRBV12-4, with a tentative D call TRBD2 (5 bases). CDR3 length: 14 amino acids. Trimming cost V 4 bases and J 5 bases, with 14 bases left between them. CDR3 sequence reads: CASSYTSSYETQYF. The CDR3 coding sequence is TGTGCCAGCAGTTACACTAGTTCTTATGAGACCCAGTACTTC.

This clonotype occurred a few times. The rearrangement uses TRBV4-3 and TRBJ2-5, with 7 bases that match TRBD1. Losses at the gene ends were 0 bases for V and 6 bases for J; bases not matched to a gene: 10. Germline assignment: CDR1 LGHNA and CDR2 YSLEER. The CDR3 covers 16 residues. The CDR3 spells CASSQDWTTGQKTQYF. CDR3 DNA: TGCGCCAGCAGCCAAGATTGGACGACAGGGCAAAAGACCCAGTACTTC.

This clonotype was seen only a few times. V and J are TRBV13 and TRBJ2-1; 15 positions agree with TRBD2. J lost 5 bases, V lost 5 bases, and 7 bases had no gene match. CDR1 is PRHDT, CDR2 FYEKMQ, per germline (reference sequence). This CDR3 contains 17 residues. The CDR3 nucleotides read TGTGCCAGCAGCCCGGGACTAGCGGGGGGTTCCCACAATGAGCAGTTCTTC. Its protein is CASSPGLAGGSHNEQFF.

This clonotype was found many times. The chain links TRBV4-2 to TRBJ2-3; D call uncertain. The germline V gene encodes CDR1 LGHNA and CDR2 YNFKEQ. V lost 0 bases and J 1 base, leaving 5 bases between the germline ends. The CDR3 runs to 14 residues. CDR3 in amino acids: CASSQEVGTDTQYF. DNA for the CDR3: TGTGCCAGCAGCCAAGAAGTAGGCACAGATACGCAGTATTTT.

This sequence joins TRBV7-8 and TRBJ2-5, with TRBD2 as a possible D gene (6 bases). Germline V gene sequence: CDR1 SGHVS, CDR2 FQNEAQ. V was shortened by 2 bases and J by 7 bases, with 8 bases between the two germline ends. The CDR3 is 12 residues long. Here the CDR3 reads CASSLTGVTQYF. The CDR3 DNA follows: TGTGCCAGCAGCTTAACGGGGGTGACCCAGTACTTC.

Only a few counts were recorded for this clonotype. This chain uses TRBV5-6 with TRBJ1-1; D might be TRBD1 (5 bases). The germline V gene encodes CDR1 SGHDT and CDR2 YYEEEE. V was shortened by 1 base and J by 0 bases, with 7 bases between the two germline ends. This CDR3 is 14 amino acids long. CDR3 sequence: CASSLQDMNTEAFF. The CDR3 DNA follows: TGTGCCAGCAGCTTGCAGGACATGAACACTGAAGCTTTCTTT.